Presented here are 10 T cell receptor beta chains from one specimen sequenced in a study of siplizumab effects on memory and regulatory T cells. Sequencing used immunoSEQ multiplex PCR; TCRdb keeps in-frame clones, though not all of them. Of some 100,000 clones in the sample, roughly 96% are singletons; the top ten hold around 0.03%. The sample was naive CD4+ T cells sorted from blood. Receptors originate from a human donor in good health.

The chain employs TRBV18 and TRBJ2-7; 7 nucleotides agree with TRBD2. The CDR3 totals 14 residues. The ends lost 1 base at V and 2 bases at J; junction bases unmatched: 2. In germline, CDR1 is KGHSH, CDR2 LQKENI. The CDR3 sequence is CASSPLGGAYEQYF. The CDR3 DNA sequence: TGTGCCAGCTCACCACTGGGGGGGGCCTACGAGCAGTACTTC.

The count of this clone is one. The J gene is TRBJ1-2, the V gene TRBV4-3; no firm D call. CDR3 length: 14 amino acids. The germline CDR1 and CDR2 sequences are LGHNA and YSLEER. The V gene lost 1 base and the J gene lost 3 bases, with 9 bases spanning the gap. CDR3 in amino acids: CASSQVGGDYGYTF. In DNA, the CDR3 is TGCGCCAGCAGCCAAGTGGGCGGTGACTATGGCTACACCTTC.

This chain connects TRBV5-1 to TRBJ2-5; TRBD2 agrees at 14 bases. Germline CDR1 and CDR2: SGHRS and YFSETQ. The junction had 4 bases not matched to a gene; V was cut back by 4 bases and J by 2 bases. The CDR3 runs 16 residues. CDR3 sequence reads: CASSGRTSGGQETQYF. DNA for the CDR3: TGCGCCAGCAGCGGTAGGACTAGCGGGGGGCAAGAGACCCAGTACTTC.

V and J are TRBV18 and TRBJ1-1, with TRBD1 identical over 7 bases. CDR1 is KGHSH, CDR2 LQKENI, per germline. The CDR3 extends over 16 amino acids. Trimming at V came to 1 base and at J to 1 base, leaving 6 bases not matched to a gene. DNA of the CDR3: TGTGCCAGCTCACCACAGACAGGGACACCGAACACTGAAGCTTTCTTT. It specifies CASSPQTGTPNTEAFF.

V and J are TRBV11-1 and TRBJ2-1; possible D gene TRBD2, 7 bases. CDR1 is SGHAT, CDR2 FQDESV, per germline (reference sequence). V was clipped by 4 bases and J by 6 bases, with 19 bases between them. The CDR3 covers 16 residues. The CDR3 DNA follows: TGTGCCAGCAGCTCCCCCGTGAGGGGGGGCATCAATGAGCAGTTCTTC. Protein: CASSSPVRGGINEQFF.

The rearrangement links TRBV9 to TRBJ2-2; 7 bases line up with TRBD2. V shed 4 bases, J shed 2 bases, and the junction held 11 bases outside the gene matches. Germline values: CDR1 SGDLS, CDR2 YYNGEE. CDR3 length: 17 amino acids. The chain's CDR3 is CASSTRGGSRNTGELFF. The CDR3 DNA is TGTGCCAGCAGCACCCGGGGAGGGAGCAGAAACACCGGGGAGCTGTTTTTT. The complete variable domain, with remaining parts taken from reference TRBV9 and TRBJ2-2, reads DSGVTQTPKHLITATGQRVTLRCSPRSGDLSVYWYQQSLDQGLQFLIQYYNGEERAKGNILERFSAQQFPDLHSELNLSSLELGDSALYFCASSTRGGSRNTGELFFGEGSRLTVL.

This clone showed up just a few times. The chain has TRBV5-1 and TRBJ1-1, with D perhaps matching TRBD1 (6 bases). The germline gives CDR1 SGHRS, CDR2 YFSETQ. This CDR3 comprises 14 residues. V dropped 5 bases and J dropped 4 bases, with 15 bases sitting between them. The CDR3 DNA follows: TGCGCCAGCAGTCCAGGGGCCTCACCCACTGAAGCTTTCTTT. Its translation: CASSPGASPTEAFF.

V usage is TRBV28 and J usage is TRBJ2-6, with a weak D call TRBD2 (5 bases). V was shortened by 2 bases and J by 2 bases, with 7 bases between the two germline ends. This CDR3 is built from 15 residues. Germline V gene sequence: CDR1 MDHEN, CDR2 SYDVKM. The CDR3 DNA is TGTGCCAGCAGTTTACGGGGTACTGGGGCCAACGTCCTGACTTTC. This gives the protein CASSLRGTGANVLTF.

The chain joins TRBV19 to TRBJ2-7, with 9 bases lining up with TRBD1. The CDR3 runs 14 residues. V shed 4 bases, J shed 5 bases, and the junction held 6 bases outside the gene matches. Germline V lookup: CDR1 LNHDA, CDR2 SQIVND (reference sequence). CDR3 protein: CASSRGTGSNEQYF. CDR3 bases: TGTGCCAGTAGTAGGGGGACAGGGAGCAACGAGCAGTACTTC.

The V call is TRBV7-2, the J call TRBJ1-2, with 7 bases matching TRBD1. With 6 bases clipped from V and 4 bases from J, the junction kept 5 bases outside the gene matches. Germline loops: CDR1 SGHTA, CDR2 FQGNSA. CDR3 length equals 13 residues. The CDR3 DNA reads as TGTGCCAGCAGTATTGACAGGGCCTATGGCTACACCTTC. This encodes CASSIDRAYGYTF.